Reported below is one T cell receptor (beta chain). With V trimmed by 0 bases and J by 8 bases, 5 bases remained unmatched. The CDR3 sequence is 14 residues long. Germline V gene sequence: CDR1 SGHRS, CDR2 YFSETQ. The sample comes from a study of T cell changes during pregnancy in multiple sclerosis. Assay: immunoSEQ multiplex PCR; the TCRdb copy retains only in-frame clones and omits some. The data hold roughly 25,000 clones, with 80% to 90% observed a single time. The receptor's source is a female donor with multiple sclerosis, enrolled in a pregnancy study. Specimen: CD8+ T cells from peripheral blood mononuclear cells, collected in the second trimester of pregnancy. V and J are TRBV5-1 and TRBJ1-2; 9 bases agree with TRBD1. The CDR3 is CASSLEQGADGYTF. The CDR3 DNA reads as TGCGCCAGCAGCTTGGAACAGGGGGCAGACGGCTACACCTTC.